This TCR beta chain came from a study of spatial heterogeneity in lung cancer. About the research overall: A T cell module score from matched bulk RNA-seq correlated strongly with TCR transcript counts in tumor regions. The mean occurrence of each unique TCR and UMI combination in raw reads exceeded eight. Findings of the study overall: Counts of expanded alpha and beta TCRs within tumors tracked the tumor nonsynonymous mutation count.

Each TCR cDNA molecule bore a unique molecular identifier. TCRdb re-called the 5' RACE reads through MiXCR, storing one row per CDR3 protein. This table holds 3,500 to 4,500 distinct CDR3 sequences, less than 9% found once. Noted time point: sample taken at primary tumor resection. The study sequenced unsorted whole RNA from tumor, nontumor lung or frozen PBMC. Sample share makes this clonotype medium-sized (0.01 to 0.1%). Its antigen is unknown. The ends were cut back, 4 bases at V and 2 bases at J, with 10 bases in the middle. The CDR3 has 14 amino acids. The germline CDR1 and CDR2 sequences are LGHNA and YNFKEQ.

This sample comprised lung tumor tissue, obtained at surgery. The chain couples TRBV4-2 to TRBJ2-3, with D perhaps matching TRBD1 or TRBD2 (5 bases each). The clonotype originates from a male donor with early-stage non-small cell lung cancer. The CDR3 is CASSPGRDTDTQYF. For the CDR3, the DNA is TGTGCCAGCAGCCCGGGACGAGACACAGATACGCAGTATTTT.